The T cell receptor beta chain under discussion was sequenced for a study of T cell responses to AZD1222 COVID-19 vaccine. General study findings and limits: Just six AZD1222 recipients were seropositive at baseline. Only after the peak T cell response were repertoires sampled. Two AZD1222 administrations were followed by greater Spike-specific TCR breadth and depth. Reportedly, nearly half the spike-specific TCRs target unmutated variant regions.

The CDR3 has 13 amino acids. Per germline, CDR1 SEHNR and CDR2 FQNEAQ (reference sequence). After removal of 5 bases from V and 7 bases from J, the junction contained 4 bases not matched to a gene. A word on this clone: Its antigen is undetermined.

The assay was immunoSEQ multiplex PCR, and TCRdb's table has in-frame clones only and misses some. The sample yields 75,000 to 80,000 clones, more than 60% seen once. V and J are TRBV7-9 and TRBJ1-4; 7 bases are shared with TRBD1. This specimen was peripheral blood, taken 28 days after the second dose of the MenACWY control vaccine. This TCR was recovered from an adult who received the MenACWY meningococcal vaccine as a control. The CDR3 here is CASSPRQGEKLFF. In nucleotides, the CDR3 is TGTGCCAGCAGCCCCCGACAGGGTGAAAAACTGTTTTTT. Combining the CDR3 with reference TRBV7-9 and TRBJ1-4 gives the whole variable domain DTGVSQNPRHKITKRGQNVTFRCDPISEHNRLYWYRQTLGQGPEFLTYFQNEAQLEKSRLLSDRFSAERPKGSFSTLEIQRTEQGDSAMYLCASSPRQGEKLFFGSGTQLSVL.